This TCR beta chain was sequenced during a study of identifying expanded T cells in peripheral blood. Healthy donors had no documented immune events, such as infections, while sampled. The CDR3 has 15 amino acids. Germline V gene data show CDR1 as SGHRS and CDR2 as YFSETQ. V gave up 4 bases and J gave up 1 base; unmatched junction bases: 5. Some clones are missing from TCRdb's copy, which holds only in-frame ones; the method was immunoSEQ multiplex PCR. The repertoire includes roughly 130,000 clones, 80% to 90% of them detected once, and approximately 8.9% sits in the top ten. Specimen: blood. The sequence came from a person aged 18-70 years in good health. V usage is TRBV5-1 and J usage is TRBJ2-7; 10 nucleotides align to TRBD1. The CDR3 bases are TGCGCCAGCAGCGTACAGGGACAGGGGTCCTACGAGCAGTACTTC. Protein: CASSVQGQGSYEQYF.